This T cell receptor (beta chain) appears in the sequencing data of a study of blood T cell repertoires in COVID-19. Study summary: Samples of COVID-19 (acute and convalescent) were obtained from the United States, Italy and Spain. Sample material is recorded as cDNA or gDNA derived from T cells, B-cell-depleted T cells, or PBMCs.

Per germline, CDR1 KGHDR and CDR2 SFDVKD. The ends lost 2 bases at V and 5 bases at J; junction bases unmatched: 1. This CDR3 spans 16 amino acids. As processed by the authors: Amplification of reference gene primers was used by the study to estimate nucleated cell counts. The repertoire was sequenced with immunoSEQ multiplex PCR; TCRdb's copy has only in-frame clones and lacks some. Clone size and V and J calls were adopted from that table, with D and trimming inferred from the DNA. The table has 100,000 to 120,000 clones, roughly 85% seen once. The sequenced sample was peripheral blood. The V and J genes are TRBV24-1 and TRBJ2-5; 16 bases align to TRBD2. The clonotype was recovered from a woman aged 80 or over with active or convalescent COVID-19. CDR3 protein: CATSDSGLAGGETQYF. The CDR3 region has the DNA TGTGCCACCAGTGATTCGGGACTAGCGGGGGGGGAGACCCAGTACTTC.